Here is one T cell receptor beta chain with its context. This entry comes from a study of OX40 agonist ivuxolimab in advanced cancers. Trimming pared 8 bases from V and 7 bases from J, leaving 11 bases between. CDR1 is MDHEN and CDR2 is SYDVKM in the germline V gene. CDR3 length: 11 amino acids. Assay used: immunoSEQ multiplex PCR; TCRdb lists only in-frame clones, some missing. This sample has around 18,000 clones; roughly two thirds occur once, and the top ten carry about 24%. The chain combines TRBV28 with TRBJ1-1, with D perhaps TRBD1 (5 bases). The starting material was CD4+ or CD8+ T cells sorted from blood, obtained in a trial of the OX40 agonist ivuxolimab. This clonotype was obtained from an adult with an advanced solid tumor such as melanoma, head and neck, liver or kidney cancer. This CDR3 reads CASPGGDEAFF. The CDR3 DNA sequence: TGTGCCAGCCCGGGGGGGGATGAAGCTTTCTTT.